A single T cell receptor (beta chain) is shown here with its context. This record belongs to a study of OX40 agonist ivuxolimab in advanced cancers. Overall study context: Patients were infused with ivuxolimab every 2 weeks at 0.01 to 10 mg/kg. Partial responses were recorded for three patients, including one with hepatocellular carcinoma and two with cutaneous melanoma.

The CDR3 consists of 17 residues. Germline CDR1 and CDR2: SGHRS and YFSETQ. The V segment lost 0 bases and the J segment 3 bases; nucleotides outside the gene matches: 8. Profiled with immunoSEQ multiplex PCR; TCRdb holds only in-frame clones, not every one. Here the sample spans roughly 70,000 clones, around 80% being singletons. The rearrangement joins TRBV5-1 to TRBJ2-7; 11 nucleotides line up with TRBD2. The TCR was taken from an adult with an advanced solid tumor such as melanoma, head and neck, liver or kidney cancer. The sequencing here drew on CD4+ or CD8+ T cells sorted from blood, taken in a trial of the OX40 agonist ivuxolimab. Here the CDR3 reads CASSLALAGGSVYEQYF. The CDR3 nucleotides read TGCGCCAGCAGCTTGGCCCTAGCGGGGGGTTCGGTCTACGAGCAGTACTTC.